This TCR beta chain came from a study of blood T cell repertoires in COVID-19. Study overall: PBMCs, B-cell-depleted T cells, or T cells provided the cDNA or gDNA that made up the material.

In the original processing: From reference gene primer amplification, estimates of nucleated cell counts were derived. Profiled with immunoSEQ multiplex PCR; TCRdb holds only in-frame clones, not every one. From that table come the V and J calls and clone size; the DNA was used to work out D and trimming. This sample yields some 91,000 clones, of which just over 90% are seen a single time; 1.5% to 2% belongs to the top ten. This TCR came from a man aged 55 to 69 with acute or convalescent COVID-19. The specimen sequenced was peripheral blood.

The CDR3 sequence is CASSPGQGADTF. The CDR3 nucleotides read TGTGCCAGCTCACCAGGACAGGGGGCGGACACCTTC. The rearrangement uses TRBV18 and TRBJ1-2, with TRBD1 matching 11 bases. This CDR3 spans 12 amino acids. Germline CDR1 reads KGHSH; CDR2 reads LQKENI. V was clipped by 2 bases and J by 12 bases; unmatched bases: 2.